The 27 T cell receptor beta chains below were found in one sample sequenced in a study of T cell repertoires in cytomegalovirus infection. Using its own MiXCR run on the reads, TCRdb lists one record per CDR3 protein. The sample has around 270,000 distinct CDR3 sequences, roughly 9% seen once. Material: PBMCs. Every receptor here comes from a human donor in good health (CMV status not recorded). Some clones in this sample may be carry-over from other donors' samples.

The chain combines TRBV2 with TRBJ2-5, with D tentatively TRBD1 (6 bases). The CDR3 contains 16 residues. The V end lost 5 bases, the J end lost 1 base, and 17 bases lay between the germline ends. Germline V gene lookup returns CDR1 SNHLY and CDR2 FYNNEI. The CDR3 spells CASSSLTGFRQETQYF. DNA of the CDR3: TGTGCCAGCAGTTCCTTAACAGGGTTCCGCCAAGAGACCCAGTACTTC.

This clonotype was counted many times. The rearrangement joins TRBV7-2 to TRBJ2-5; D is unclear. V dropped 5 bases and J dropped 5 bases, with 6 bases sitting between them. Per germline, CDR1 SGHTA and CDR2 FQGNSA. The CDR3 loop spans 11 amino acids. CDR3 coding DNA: TGTGCCAGCAGCCAACGTGAGACCCAGTACTTC. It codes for CASSQRETQYF.

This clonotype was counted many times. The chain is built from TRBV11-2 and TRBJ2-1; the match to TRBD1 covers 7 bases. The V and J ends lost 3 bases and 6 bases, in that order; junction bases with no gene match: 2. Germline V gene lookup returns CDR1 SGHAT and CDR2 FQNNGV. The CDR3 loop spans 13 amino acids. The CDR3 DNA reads TGTGCCAGCAGCTTGGGACAGCCCAATGAGCAGTTCTTC. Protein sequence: CASSLGQPNEQFF.

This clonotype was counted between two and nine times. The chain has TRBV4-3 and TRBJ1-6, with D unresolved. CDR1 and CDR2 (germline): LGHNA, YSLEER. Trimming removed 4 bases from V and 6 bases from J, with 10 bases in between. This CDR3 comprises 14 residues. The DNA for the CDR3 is TGCGCCAGCAGCCTCGGGCACAGTAATTCACCCCTCCACTTT. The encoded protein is CASSLGHSNSPLHF.

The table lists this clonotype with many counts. The CDR3 is CASSLAWTATNEKLFF. The CDR3 bases are TGTGCCAGCAGCTTAGCATGGACAGCAACTAATGAAAAACTGTTTTTT. V usage is TRBV7-8 and J usage is TRBJ1-4; tentative D call: TRBD1 (6 bases). The length of the CDR3 is 16 residues. Germline V gives CDR1 SGHVS, CDR2 FQNEAQ. Trimming took 0 bases from V and 0 from J, leaving 8 bases between them.

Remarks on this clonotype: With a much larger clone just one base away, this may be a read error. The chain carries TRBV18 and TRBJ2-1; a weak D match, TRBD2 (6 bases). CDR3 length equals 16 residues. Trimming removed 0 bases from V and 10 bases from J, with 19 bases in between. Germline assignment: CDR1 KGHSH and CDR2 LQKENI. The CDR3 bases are TGTGCCAGCTCACCACCCTTGGGAGGCCTCAATCCAGAGCAGTTCTTC. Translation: CASSPPLGGLNPEQFF.

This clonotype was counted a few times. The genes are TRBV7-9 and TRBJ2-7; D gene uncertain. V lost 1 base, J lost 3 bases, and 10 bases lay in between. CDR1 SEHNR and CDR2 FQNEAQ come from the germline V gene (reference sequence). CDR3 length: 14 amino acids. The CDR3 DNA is TGTGCCAGCAGCTTAGGGCAGATATTCTACGAGCAGTACTTC. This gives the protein CASSLGQIFYEQYF.

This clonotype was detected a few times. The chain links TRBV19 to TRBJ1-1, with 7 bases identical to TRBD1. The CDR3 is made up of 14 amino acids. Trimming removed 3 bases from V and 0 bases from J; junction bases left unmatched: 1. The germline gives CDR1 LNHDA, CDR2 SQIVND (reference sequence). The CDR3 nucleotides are TGTGCCAGTAGTATTGGGACAGTGAACACTGAAGCTTTCTTT. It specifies CASSIGTVNTEAFF. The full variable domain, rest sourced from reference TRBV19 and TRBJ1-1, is DGGITQSPKYLFRKEGQNVTLSCEQNLNHDAMYWYRQDPGQGLRLIYYSQIVNDFQKGDIAEGYSVSREKKESFPLTVTSAQKNPTAFYLCASSIGTVNTEAFFGQGTRLTVV.

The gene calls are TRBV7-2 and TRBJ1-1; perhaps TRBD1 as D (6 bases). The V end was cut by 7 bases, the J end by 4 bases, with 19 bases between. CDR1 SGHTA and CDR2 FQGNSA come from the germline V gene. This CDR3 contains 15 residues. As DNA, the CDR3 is TGTGCCAGCACCCCCAGGGGCGGGAGGGGCACTGAAGCTTTCTTT. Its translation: CASTPRGGRGTEAFF.

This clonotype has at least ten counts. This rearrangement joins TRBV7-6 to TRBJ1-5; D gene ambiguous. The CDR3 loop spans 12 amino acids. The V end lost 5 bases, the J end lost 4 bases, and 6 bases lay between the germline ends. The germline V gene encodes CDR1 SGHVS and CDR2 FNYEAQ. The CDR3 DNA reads TGTGCCAGCAGCGGCCGGAATCAGCCCCAGCATTTT. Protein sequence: CASSGRNQPQHF.

CDR3 residues: CASSQGQGDQPQHF. The CDR3 nucleotides are TGTGCCAGCTCACAAGGACAGGGAGATCAGCCCCAGCATTTT. The V gene is TRBV18, the J gene TRBJ1-5, with 8 positions matching TRBD1. CDR1 is KGHSH, CDR2 LQKENI, per germline. This CDR3 has 14 amino acids. The trim removed 4 bases at V and 5 bases at J, leaving 4 bases unmatched.

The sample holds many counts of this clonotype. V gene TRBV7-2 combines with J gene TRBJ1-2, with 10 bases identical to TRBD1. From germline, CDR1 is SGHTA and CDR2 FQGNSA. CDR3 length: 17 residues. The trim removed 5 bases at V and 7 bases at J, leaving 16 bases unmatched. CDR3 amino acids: CASSPGPSDRGLRGYTF. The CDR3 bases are TGTGCCAGCAGCCCCGGGCCCTCCGACAGGGGGCTTCGTGGCTACACCTTC.

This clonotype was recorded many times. CDR3 coding DNA: TGTGCCAGCAGCTTAGGGGTAGCCACTGAAGCTTTCTTT. It is translated as CASSLGVATEAFF. V usage is TRBV7-2 and J usage is TRBJ1-1; D gene ambiguous. The V gene lost 1 base and the J gene lost 4 bases, with 7 bases spanning the gap. The V gene's germline CDR1 is SGHTA and CDR2 FQGNSA. The CDR3 contains 13 residues.

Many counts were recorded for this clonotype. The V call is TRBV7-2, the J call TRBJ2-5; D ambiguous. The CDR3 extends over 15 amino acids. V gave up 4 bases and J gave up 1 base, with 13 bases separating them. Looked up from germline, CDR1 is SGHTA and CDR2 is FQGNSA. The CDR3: CASSSYLGSQETQYF. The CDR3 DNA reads TGTGCCAGCAGCTCTTATTTAGGGTCCCAAGAGACCCAGTACTTC.

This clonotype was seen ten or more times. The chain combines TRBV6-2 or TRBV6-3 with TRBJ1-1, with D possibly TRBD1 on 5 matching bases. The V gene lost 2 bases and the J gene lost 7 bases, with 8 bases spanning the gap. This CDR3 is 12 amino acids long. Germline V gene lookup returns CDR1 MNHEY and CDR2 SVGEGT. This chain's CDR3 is CASSYGDSEAFF. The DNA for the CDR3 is TGTGCCAGCAGTTACGGAGACAGTGAAGCTTTCTTT.

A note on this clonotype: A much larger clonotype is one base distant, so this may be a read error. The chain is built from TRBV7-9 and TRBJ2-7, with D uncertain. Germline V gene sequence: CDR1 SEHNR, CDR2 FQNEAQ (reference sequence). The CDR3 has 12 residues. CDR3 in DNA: TGTACCAGCAGCTCCATAACCTACGAGCAGTACTTC. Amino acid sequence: CTSSSITYEQYF.

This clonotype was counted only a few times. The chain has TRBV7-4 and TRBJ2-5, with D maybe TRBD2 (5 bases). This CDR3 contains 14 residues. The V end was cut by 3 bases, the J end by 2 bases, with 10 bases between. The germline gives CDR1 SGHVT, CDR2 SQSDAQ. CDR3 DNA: TGTGCCAGCAGCTTCGAAGCGGTTCAAGAGACCCAGTACTTC. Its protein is CASSFEAVQETQYF.

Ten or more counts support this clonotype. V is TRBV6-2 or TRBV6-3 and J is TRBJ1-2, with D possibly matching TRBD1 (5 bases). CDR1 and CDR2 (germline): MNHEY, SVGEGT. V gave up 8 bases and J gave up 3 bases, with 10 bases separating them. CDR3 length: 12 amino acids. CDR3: CASVDSHYGYTF. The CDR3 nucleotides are TGTGCCAGCGTTGACAGTCACTATGGCTACACCTTC.

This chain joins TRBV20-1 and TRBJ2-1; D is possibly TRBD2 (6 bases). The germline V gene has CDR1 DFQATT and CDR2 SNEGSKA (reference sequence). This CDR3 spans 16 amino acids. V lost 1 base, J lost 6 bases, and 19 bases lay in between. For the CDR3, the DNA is TGCAGTGCTAGAGTCCCCTTCCGAGCGGGCGGCAATGAGCAGTTCTTC. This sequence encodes CSARVPFRAGGNEQFF.

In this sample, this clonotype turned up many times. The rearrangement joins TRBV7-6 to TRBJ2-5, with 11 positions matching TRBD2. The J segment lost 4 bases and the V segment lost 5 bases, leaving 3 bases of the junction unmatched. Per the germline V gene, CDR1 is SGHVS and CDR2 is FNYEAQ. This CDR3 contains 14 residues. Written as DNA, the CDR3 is TGTGCCAGCAGCCGTGGACTAGCGGGAGAGACCCAGTACTTC. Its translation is CASSRGLAGETQYF.

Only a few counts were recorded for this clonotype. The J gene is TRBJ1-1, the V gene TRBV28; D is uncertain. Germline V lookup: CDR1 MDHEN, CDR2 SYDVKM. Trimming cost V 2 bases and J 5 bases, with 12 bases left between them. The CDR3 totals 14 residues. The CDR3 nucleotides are TGTGCCAGCAGTTTAATAACGAGTTATACTGAAGCTTTCTTT. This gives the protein CASSLITSYTEAFF.

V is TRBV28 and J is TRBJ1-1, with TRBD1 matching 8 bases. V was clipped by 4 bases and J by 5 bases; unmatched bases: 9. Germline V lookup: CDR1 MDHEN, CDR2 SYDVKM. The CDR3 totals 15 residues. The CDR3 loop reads CASSSPGGVRTEAFF. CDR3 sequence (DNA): TGTGCCAGCAGTTCCCCAGGGGGCGTCAGGACTGAAGCTTTCTTT.

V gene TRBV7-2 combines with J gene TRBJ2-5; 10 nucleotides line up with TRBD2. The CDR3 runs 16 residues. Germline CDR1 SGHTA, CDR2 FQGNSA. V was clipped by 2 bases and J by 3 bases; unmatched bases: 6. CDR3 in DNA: TGTGCCAGCAGCTTAAATAGCGGGGGGACCAAAGAGACCCAGTACTTC. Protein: CASSLNSGGTKETQYF. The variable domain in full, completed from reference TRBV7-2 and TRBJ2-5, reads GAGVSQSPSNKVTEKGKDVELRCDPISGHTALYWYRQSLGQGLEFLIYFQGNSAPDKSGLPSDRFSAERTGGSVSTLTIQRTQQEDSAVYLCASSLNSGGTKETQYFGPGTRLLVL.

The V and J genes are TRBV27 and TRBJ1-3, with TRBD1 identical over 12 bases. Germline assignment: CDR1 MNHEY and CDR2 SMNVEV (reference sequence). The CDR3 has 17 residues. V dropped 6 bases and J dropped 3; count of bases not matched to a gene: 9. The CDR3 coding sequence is TGTGCCAGCAGAGCCTCCGGGACAGGGGGCTTTGGAAACACCATATATTTT. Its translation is CASRASGTGGFGNTIYF.

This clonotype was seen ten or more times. This chain's CDR3 is CSADSRNRGRNSEQYF. The CDR3 nucleotides read TGCAGTGCAGATTCGCGAAACAGGGGCCGCAACTCCGAGCAGTACTTC. The chain recombines TRBV20-1 with TRBJ2-7; 7 bases line up with TRBD1. The J segment lost 6 bases and the V segment lost 6 bases, leaving 20 bases of the junction unmatched. Germline values: CDR1 DFQATT, CDR2 SNEGSKA (reference sequence). This CDR3 comprises 16 residues.

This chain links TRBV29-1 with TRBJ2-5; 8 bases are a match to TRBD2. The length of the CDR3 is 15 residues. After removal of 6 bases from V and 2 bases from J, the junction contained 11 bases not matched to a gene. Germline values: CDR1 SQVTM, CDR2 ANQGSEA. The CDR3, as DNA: TGCAGCGTACTCATACCGGGGGGGCTACAAGAGACCCAGTACTTC. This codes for CSVLIPGGLQETQYF.

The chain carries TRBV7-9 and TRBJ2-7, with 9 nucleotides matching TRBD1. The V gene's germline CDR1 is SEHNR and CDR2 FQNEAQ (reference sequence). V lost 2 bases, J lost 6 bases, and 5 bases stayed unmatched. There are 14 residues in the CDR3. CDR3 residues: CASSLPGTGTEQYF. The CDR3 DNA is TGTGCCAGCAGCTTACCCGGGACAGGGACCGAGCAGTACTTC.